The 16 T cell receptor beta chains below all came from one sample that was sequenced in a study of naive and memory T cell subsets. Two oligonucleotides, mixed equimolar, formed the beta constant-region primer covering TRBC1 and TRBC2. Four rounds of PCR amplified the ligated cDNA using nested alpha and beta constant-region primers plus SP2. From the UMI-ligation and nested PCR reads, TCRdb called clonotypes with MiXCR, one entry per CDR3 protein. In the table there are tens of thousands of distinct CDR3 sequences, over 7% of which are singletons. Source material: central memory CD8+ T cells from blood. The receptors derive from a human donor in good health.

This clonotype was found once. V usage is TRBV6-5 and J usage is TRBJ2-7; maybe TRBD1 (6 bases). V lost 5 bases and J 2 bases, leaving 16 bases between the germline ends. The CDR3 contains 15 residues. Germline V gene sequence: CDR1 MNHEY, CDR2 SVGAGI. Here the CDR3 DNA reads TGTGCCAGCAGTGACACAGGGTCTCCCGCCTACGAGCAGTACTTC. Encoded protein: CASSDTGSPAYEQYF.

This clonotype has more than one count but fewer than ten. The CDR3 DNA reads TGTGCCAGCAGTGTCAAGGATAGCAATCAGCCCCAGCATTTT. This sequence encodes CASSVKDSNQPQHF. The V call is TRBV6-1, the J call TRBJ1-5; no clear D. The CDR3 loop spans 14 amino acids. The ends were cut back, 4 bases at V and 0 bases at J, with 7 bases in the middle. Germline lookup yields CDR1 MNHNS and CDR2 SASEGT.

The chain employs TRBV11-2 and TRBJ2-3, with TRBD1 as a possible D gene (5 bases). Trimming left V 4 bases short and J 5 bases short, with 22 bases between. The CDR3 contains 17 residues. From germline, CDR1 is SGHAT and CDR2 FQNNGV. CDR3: CASSSDGLDNEEDTQYF. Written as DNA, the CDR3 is TGTGCCAGCAGCTCGGACGGATTGGACAATGAAGAAGATACGCAGTATTTT.

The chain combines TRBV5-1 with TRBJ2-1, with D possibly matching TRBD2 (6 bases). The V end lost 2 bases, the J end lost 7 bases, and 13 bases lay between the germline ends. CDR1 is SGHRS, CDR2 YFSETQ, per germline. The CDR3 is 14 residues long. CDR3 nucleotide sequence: TGCGCCAGCAGCTTAATGGACGGGGGAAATGAGCAGTTCTTC. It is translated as CASSLMDGGNEQFF.

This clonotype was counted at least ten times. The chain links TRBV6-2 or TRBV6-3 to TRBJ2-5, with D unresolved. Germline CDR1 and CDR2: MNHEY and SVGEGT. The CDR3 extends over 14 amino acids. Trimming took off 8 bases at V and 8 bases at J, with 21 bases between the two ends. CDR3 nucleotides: TGTGCCAGCCTCACCCCGGAAGTCTTGGGAACCCAGTACTTC. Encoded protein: CASLTPEVLGTQYF.

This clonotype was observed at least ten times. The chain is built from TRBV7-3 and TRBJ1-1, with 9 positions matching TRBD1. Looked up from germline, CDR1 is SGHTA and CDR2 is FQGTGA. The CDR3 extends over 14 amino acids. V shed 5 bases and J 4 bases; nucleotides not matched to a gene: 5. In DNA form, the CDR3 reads TGTGCCAGCAGCGAACGGGACAGGGTCACTGAAGCTTTCTTT. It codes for CASSERDRVTEAFF.

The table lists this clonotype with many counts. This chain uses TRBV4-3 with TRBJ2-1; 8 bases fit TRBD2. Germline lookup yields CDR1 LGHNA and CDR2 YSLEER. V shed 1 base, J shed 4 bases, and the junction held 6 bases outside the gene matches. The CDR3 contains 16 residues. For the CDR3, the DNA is TGCGCCAGCAGCCAAGTCAAGCGGGAGCCTTACAATGAGCAGTTCTTC. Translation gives CASSQVKREPYNEQFF.

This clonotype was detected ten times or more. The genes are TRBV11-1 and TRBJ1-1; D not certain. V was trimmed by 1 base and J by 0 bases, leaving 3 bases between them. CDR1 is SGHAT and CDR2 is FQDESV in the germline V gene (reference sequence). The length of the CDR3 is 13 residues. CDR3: CASSLVMNTEAFF. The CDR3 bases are TGTGCCAGCAGCTTAGTTATGAACACTGAAGCTTTCTTT.

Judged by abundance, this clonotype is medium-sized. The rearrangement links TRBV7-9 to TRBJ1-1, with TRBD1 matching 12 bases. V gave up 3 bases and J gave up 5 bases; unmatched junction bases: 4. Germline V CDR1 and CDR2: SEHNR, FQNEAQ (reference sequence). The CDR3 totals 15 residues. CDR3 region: CASSFRDRGLTEAFF. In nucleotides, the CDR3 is TGTGCCAGCAGCTTCCGGGACAGGGGGCTTACTGAAGCTTTCTTT.

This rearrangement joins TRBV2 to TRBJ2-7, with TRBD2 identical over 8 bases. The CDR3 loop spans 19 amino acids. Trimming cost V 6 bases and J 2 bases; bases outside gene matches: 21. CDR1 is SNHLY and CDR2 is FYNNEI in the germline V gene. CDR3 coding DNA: TGTGCCAGCAGAAAGGTGGTGTTTTTTAGCGGGATCCATACCTACGAGCAGTACTTC. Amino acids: CASRKVVFFSGIHTYEQYF.

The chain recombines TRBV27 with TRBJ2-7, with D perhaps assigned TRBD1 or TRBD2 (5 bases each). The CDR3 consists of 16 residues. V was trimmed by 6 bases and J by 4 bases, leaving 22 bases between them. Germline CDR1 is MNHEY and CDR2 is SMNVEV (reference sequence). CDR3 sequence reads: CASRGPGTSFSYEQYF. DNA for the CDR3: TGTGCCAGCAGAGGACCGGGGACCTCCTTTTCGTACGAGCAGTACTTC.

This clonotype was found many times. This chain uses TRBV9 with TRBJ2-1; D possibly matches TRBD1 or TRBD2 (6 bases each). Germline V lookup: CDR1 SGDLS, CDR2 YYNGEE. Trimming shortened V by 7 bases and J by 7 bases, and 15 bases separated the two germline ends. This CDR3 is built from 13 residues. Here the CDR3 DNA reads TGTGCCAGCGGGGGGCTAGCTTTGAATGAGCAGTTCTTC. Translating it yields CASGGLALNEQFF. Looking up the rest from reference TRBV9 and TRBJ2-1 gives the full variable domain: DSGVTQTPKHLITATGQRVTLRCSPRSGDLSVYWYQQSLDQGLQFLIQYYNGEERAKGNILERFSAQQFPDLHSELNLSSLELGDSALYFCASGGLALNEQFFGPGTRLTVL.

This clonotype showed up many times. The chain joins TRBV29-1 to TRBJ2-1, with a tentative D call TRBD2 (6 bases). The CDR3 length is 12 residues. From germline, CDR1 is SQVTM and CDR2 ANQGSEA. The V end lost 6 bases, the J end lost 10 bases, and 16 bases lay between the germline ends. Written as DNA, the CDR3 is TGCAGCGTGACCTTACTAGCTGGCGAGCAGTTCTTC. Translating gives CSVTLLAGEQFF.

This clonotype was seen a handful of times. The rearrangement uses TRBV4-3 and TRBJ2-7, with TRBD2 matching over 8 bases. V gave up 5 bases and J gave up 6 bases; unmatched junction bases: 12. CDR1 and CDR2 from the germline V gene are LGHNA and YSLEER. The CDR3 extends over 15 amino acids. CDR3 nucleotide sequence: TGCGCCAGCAGCAAGACTAGCGAGTTGGTTTCCGAGCAGTACTTC. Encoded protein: CASSKTSELVSEQYF.

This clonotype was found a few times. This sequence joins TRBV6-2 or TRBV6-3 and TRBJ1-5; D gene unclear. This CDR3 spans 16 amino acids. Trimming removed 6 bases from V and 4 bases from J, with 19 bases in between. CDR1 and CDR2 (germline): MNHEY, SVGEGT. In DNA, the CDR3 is TGTGCCAGCAGGGACTTAACGGGTCGCAGGAATCAGCCCCAGCATTTT. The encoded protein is CASRDLTGRRNQPQHF.

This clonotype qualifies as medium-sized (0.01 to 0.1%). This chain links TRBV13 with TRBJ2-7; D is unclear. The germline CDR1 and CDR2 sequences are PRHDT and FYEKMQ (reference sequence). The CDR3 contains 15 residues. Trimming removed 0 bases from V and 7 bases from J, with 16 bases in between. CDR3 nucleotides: TGTGCCAGCAGCTTAGGCCTTCCGGAGACCAGTGAGCAGTACTTC. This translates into CASSLGLPETSEQYF.